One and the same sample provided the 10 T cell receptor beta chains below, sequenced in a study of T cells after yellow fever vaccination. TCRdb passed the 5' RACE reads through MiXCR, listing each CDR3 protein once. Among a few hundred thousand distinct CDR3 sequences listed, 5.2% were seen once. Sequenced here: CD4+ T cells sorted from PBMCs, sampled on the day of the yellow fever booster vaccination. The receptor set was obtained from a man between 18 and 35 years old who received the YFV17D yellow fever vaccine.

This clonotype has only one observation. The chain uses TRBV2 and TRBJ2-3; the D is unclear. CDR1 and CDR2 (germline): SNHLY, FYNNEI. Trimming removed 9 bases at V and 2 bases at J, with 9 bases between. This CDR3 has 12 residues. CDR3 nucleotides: TGTGCCAGGACTTACCCCACAGATACGCAGTATTTT. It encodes CARTYPTDTQYF. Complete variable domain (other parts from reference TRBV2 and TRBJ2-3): EPEVTQTPSHQVTQMGQEVILRCVPISNHLYFYWYRQILGQKVEFLVSFYNNEISEKSEIFDDQFSVERPDGSNFTLKIRSTKLEDSAMYFCARTYPTDTQYFGPGTRLTVL.

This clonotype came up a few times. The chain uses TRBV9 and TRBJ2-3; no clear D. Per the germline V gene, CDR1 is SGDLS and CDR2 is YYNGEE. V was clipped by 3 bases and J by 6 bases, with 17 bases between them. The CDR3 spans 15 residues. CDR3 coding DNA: TGTGCCAGCAGCGCCCGAGCGATGAAGTCTGATACGCAGTATTTT. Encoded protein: CASSARAMKSDTQYF.

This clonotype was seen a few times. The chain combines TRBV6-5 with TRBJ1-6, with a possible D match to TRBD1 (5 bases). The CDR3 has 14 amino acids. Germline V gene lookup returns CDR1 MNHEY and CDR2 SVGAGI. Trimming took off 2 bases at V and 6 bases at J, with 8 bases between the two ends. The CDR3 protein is CASSYAGINSPLHF. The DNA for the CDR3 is TGTGCCAGCAGTTACGCAGGGATTAATTCACCCCTCCACTTT.

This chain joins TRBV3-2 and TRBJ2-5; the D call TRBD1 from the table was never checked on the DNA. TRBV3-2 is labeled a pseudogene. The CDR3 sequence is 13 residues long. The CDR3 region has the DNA TGTGCCAGCCCGGGGCCCCCCGGTGAGACCCAGTACTTC. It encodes CASPGPPGETQYF.

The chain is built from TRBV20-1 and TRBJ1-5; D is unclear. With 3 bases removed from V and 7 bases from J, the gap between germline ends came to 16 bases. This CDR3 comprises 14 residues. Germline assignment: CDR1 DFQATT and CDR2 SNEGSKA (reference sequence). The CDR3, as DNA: TGCAGTGCTAGCGGGCGGAACGGATTCCAGCCCCAGCATTTT. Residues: CSASGRNGFQPQHF.

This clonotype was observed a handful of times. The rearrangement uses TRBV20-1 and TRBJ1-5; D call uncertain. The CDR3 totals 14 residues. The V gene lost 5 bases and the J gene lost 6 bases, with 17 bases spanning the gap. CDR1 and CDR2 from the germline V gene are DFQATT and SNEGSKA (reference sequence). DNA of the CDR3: TGCAGTGCTGGACCTCCGGCTGGAAGTCAGCCCCAGCATTTT. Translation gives CSAGPPAGSQPQHF.

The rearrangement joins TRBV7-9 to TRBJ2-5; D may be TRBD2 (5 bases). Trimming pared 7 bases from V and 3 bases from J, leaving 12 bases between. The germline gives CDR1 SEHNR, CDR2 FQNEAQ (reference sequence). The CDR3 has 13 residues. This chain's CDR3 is CASTIAGEETQYF. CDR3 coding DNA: TGTGCCAGCACCATTGCGGGTGAAGAGACCCAGTACTTC.

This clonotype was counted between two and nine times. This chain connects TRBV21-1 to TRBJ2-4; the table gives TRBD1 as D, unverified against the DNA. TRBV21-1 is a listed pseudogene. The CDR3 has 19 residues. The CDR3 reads CASSVDRAFGAKYKNIQYF. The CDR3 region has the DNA TGTGCCAGCAGTGTGGACAGGGCCTTTGGGGCAAAGTACAAAAACATTCAGTACTTC.

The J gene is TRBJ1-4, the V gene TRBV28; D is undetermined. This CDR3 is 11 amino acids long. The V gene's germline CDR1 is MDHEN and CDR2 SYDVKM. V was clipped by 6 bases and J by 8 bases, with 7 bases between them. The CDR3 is CASSAREKLFF. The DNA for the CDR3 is TGTGCCAGCAGCGCGAGAGAAAAACTGTTTTTT.

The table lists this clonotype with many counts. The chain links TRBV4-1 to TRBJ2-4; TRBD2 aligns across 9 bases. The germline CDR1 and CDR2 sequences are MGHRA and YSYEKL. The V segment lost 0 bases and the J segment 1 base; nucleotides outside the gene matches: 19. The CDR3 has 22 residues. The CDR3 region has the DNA TGCGCCAGCAGCCAAGATCGAATCCGGCTAGCGGGGCCCTTACTGGCCAAAAACATTCAGTACTTC. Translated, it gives CASSQDRIRLAGPLLAKNIQYF.